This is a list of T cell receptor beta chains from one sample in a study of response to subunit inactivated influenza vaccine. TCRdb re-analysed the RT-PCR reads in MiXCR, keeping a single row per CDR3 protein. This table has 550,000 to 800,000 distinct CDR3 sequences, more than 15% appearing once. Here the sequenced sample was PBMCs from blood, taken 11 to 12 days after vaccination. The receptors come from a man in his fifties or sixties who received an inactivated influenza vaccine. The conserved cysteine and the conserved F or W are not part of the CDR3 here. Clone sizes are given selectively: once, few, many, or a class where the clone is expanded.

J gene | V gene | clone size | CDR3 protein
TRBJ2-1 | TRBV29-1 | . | SVVWRYNEQF
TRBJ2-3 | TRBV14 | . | ASSPLGGGGLTDTQY
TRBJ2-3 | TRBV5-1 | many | ASSLEAASASTDTQY
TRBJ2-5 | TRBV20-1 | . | SARRLAETQY
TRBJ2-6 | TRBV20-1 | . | SARMGLGANVLT
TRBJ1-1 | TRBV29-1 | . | SFTPSGPNTEAF
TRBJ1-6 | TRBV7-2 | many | ASSLDSGARSPLH
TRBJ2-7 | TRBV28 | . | ASRMNTGAAYEQY
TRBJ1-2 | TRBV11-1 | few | ASSDSGQGNGYT
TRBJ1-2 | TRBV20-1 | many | SARGIYGYT
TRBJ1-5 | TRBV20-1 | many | SARQSNQPQH
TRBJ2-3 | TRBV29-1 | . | SVGNRGLGDTQY
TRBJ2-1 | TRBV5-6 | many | ASSFKAGGSYNEQF
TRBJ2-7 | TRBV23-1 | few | ASPSPGTPYEQY
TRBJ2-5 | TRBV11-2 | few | ASSGWTSGRGVSGTQY
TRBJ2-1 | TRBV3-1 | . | ASSQEELAGVRGEQF
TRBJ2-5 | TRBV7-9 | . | ASSAQGAGETQY
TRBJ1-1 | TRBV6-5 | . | ASSYSPGWAEAF
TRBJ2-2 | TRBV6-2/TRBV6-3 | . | ASSYSRPGKAGELF
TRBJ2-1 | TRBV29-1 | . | SVEGQGKQF
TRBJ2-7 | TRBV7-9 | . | ASSLAEVTGDYEQY
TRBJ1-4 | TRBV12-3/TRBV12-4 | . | ASSEGIRKLF
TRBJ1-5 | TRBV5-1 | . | ASSPGLGTGTNQPQH
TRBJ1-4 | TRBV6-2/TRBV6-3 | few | ASSYSPGRENEKLF
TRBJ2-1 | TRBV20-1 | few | SASNLAGDEQF
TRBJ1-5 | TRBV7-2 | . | ASSLGFLGGGNQPQH
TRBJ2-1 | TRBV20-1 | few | SAKLAGVGNEQF
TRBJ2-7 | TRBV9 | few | ASSKSGGTAPYEQY
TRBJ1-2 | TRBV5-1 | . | ASSLGDSNYGYS
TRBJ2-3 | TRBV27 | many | ASSPGLADTDTQY
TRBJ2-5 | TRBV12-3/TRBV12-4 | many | ASRQGTSGIKGTQY
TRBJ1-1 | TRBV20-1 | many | SASGGGAF
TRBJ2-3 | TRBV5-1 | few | ASSLWGAGGNTDTQY
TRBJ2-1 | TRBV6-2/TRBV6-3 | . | ASNIGLELLSYNEQF
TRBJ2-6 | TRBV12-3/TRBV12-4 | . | ASRGGGPPGANVLT
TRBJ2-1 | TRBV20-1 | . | SAVRGGAQNEQF
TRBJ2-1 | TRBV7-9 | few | ASSLRPGGPNEQF
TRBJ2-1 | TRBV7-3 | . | ASSPQPGPRNEQF
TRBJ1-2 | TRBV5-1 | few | ASSSGDRNYGYT
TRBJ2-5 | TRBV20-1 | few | SAVILDQETQY
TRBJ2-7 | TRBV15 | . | ATSRDQNYEQY
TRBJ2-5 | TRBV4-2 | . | ASSQGEKETQY
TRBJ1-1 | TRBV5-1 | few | ASSPPLGNTEAF
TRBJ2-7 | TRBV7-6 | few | ASSLGPETYEQY
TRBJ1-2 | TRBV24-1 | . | ATSDYPKTNYGYT
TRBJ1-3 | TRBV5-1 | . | ASSFEGAGNTIY
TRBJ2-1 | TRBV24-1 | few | ATMEAGGENEQF
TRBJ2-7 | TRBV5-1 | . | ASSSTGVVGEQY